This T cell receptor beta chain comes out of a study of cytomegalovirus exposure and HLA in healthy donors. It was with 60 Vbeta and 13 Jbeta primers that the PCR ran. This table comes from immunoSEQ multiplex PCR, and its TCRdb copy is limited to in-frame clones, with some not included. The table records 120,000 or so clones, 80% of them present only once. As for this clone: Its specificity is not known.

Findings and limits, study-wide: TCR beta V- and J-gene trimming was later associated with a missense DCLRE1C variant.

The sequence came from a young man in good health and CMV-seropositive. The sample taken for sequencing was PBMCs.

CDR3 loop: CATSRDGGVGNTIYF. Here the CDR3 DNA reads TGTGCCACCAGCAGAGATGGAGGGGTTGGAAACACCATATATTTT. The chain combines TRBV15 with TRBJ1-3, with a tentative D call TRBD1 (5 bases). This CDR3 region has 15 residues. Germline V gives CDR1 LNHNV, CDR2 YYDKDF (reference sequence). Trimming took 0 bases from V and 3 from J, leaving 9 bases between them.